This T cell receptor (beta chain) is drawn from a study of cytomegalovirus exposure and HLA in healthy donors. Trimming left V 7 bases short and J 5 bases short, with 8 bases between. The CDR3 runs to 10 residues. Germline CDR1 reads SQVTM; CDR2 reads ANQGSEA. Study-wide results and caveats: A further, later analysis showed that HLA-associated TCR beta chains (compared with equally common others) were more clonally expanded. Compared with the approximately 670-donor mean, an Asian-associated ancestry cluster reportedly had fewer N-insertions, according to a later analysis. V segments that were indistinguishable, TRBV6-2 and TRBV6-3 among them, were omitted from analysis.

The PCR used 60 Vbeta and 13 Jbeta primers. Assay used: immunoSEQ multiplex PCR; TCRdb lists only in-frame clones, some missing. Its table lists under 40,000 clones. A remark on this clone: Its matching antigen is unknown.

The donors, nominally healthy at sampling, likely had unrecorded immune exposures. The rearrangement joins TRBV29-1 to TRBJ2-5; D is unresolved. Sequenced: PBMCs. This sequence was found in a woman in her forties in good health and CMV-seropositive. Here the CDR3 DNA reads TGCAGCGCGTTATCTGAGACCCAGTACTTC. This encodes CSALSETQYF.